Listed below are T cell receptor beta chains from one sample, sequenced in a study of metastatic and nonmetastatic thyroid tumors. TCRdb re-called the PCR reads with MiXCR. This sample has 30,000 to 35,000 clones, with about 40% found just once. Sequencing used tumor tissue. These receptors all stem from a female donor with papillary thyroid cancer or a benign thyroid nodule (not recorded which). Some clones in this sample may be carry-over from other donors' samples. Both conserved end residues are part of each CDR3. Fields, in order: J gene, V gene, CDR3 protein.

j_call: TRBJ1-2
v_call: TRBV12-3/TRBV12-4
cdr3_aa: CASTRTGKDGGYTF

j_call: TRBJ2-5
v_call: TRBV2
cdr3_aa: CASSDWAQETQYF

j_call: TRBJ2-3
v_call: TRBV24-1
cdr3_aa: CATSDPGTVADTQYF

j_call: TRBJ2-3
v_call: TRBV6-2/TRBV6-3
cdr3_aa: CASTATRGGQNTQYF

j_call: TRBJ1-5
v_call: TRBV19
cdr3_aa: CASKGQGRRPQHF

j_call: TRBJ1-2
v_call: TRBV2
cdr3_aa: CASRDPGRYGYTF

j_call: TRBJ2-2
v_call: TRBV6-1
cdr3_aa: CASSERTGDTGELFF

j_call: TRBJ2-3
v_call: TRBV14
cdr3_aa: CASSPPPADTQYF

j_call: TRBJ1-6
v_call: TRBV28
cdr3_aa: CASSSSSGDSPLHF

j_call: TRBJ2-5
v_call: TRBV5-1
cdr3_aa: CASSLLGGGQETQYF

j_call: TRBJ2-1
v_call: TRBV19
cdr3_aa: CASKRDRGGSYNEQFF

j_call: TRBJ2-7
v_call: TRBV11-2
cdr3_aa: CASSGGLAAEQYF

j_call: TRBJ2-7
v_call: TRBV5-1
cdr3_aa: CASSLGGSSAYEQYF

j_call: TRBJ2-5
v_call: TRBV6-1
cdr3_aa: CASTAGEREGSETQYF

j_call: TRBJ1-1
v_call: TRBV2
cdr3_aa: CASTFGGVNTEAFF

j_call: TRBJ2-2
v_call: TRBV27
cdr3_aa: CASRPPRGATGELFF

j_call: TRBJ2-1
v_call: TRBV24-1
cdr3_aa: CATSELDGYNEQFF

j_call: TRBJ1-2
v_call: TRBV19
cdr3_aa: CASSRGGTGYGYTF

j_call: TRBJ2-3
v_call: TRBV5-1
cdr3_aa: CASSREQQSLTDTQYF

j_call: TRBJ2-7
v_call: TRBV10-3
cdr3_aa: CAISEWGGPYEQYF

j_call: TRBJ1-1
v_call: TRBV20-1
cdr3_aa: CSAREGWDRNTEAFF

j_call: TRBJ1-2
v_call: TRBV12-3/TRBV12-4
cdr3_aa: CASSLGSGPNYGYTF